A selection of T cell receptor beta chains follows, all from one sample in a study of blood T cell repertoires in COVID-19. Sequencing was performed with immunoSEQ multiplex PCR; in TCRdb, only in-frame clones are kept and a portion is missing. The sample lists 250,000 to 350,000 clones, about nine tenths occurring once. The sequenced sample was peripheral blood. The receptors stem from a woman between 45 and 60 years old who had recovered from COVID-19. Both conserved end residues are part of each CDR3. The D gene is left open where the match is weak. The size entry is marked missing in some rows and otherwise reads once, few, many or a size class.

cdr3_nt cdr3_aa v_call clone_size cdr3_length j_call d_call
TGTGCCAGCAGCGTACTAGCGGGACCCCACGAGCAGTACTTC CASSVLAGPHEQYF TRBV7-2 once 14 TRBJ2-7 TRBD2
TGTGCCAGCAGCTTGGCCGGGACAGGCTCGACTGAAGCTTTCTTT CASSLAGTGSTEAFF TRBV5-5 - 15 TRBJ1-1 TRBD1
TGTGCCAGCAGTCCCTTCCAACTGGGACAGGGGGCGGGAAACACCATATATTTT CASSPFQLGQGAGNTIYF TRBV28 - 18 TRBJ1-3 TRBD1
TGTGCCAGCAGCTTGACAGGGGACACCGGGGAGCTGTTTTTT CASSLTGDTGELFF TRBV6-5 - 14 TRBJ2-2 TRBD1
TGTGCCAGCAGCCCATGGGGGGGAGGCTACAATGAGCAGTTCTTC CASSPWGGGYNEQFF TRBV14 few 15 TRBJ2-1 TRBD2
TGTGCCAGCAGTCCCTCCCCTGACACTGAAGCTTTCTTT CASSPSPDTEAFF TRBV12-3/TRBV12-4 - 13 TRBJ1-1 -
TGTGCCAGCAGTAAACGGACAGGATTTTACGAGCAGTACTTC CASSKRTGFYEQYF TRBV6-2/TRBV6-3 once 14 TRBJ2-7 TRBD1
TGTGCCAGCAGGACTAGCTCGGGAGGGACCGGGGAGCTGTTTTTT CASRTSSGGTGELFF TRBV27 - 15 TRBJ2-2 TRBD2
TGTGCCAGCAGCGTAGATCCAGGCGACTACGAGCAGTACTTC CASSVDPGDYEQYF TRBV9 - 14 TRBJ2-7 -
TGTGCCAGTAGTATAGGGACAGGGAGCGACTACGAGCAGTACTTC CASSIGTGSDYEQYF TRBV19 once 15 TRBJ2-7 TRBD1
TGTGCCAGCAGCTTCCAGATCAGCGGATACAATGAGCAGTTCTTC CASSFQISGYNEQFF TRBV7-6 - 15 TRBJ2-1 -
TGCGCCAGCAGCCAAGTGACAGGGGGTCTCGATGGCTACACCTTC CASSQVTGGLDGYTF TRBV4-3 - 15 TRBJ1-2 TRBD1
TGTGCCAGCAGTTTAAGGATAGGGGTTATGAACACTGAAGCTTTCTTT CASSLRIGVMNTEAFF TRBV27 - 16 TRBJ1-1 -
TGCGCCAGCAACTTGTTAGTCGCTGGGGAGAATGAGCAGTTCTTC CASNLLVAGENEQFF TRBV5-1 - 15 TRBJ2-1 -
TGTGCCTGGAGTGCTACGGCGGTGGGGAGTGAAGCTTTCTTT CAWSATAVGSEAFF TRBV30 - 14 TRBJ1-1 -
TGCGCCAGCAGCCAAGAAACCCAGGGCAATCAGCCCCAGCATTTT CASSQETQGNQPQHF TRBV4-1 - 15 TRBJ1-5 -
TGCGCCAGCAGCTTGGCCCTAGCGCAATACAATGAGCAGTTCTTC CASSLALAQYNEQFF TRBV5-1 - 15 TRBJ2-1 -
TGTGCCAGTAGTACCGGGACTAGCGAGACCGGGGAGCTGTTTTTT CASSTGTSETGELFF TRBV19 - 15 TRBJ2-2 TRBD2
TGTGCCAGCAGCAATATTCCGTGGGAGTTCTACGAGCAGTACTTC CASSNIPWEFYEQYF TRBV3-1/TRBV3-2 - 15 TRBJ2-7 -
TGCGCCAGCACGCGGGACCCCCTACGTAAGTCTAATGAAAAACTGTTTTTT CASTRDPLRKSNEKLFF TRBV23-1 - 17 TRBJ1-4 -
TGTGCCAGCAGCCCCGGGACAGGGAGTAGGGACACTGAAGCTTTCTTT CASSPGTGSRDTEAFF TRBV11-1 once 16 TRBJ1-1 TRBD1
TGTGCCAGCAGCTTTGGCCCTCGGGGGCGGGGGATCCAAGAGACCCAGTACTTC CASSFGPRGRGIQETQYF TRBV7-2 once 18 TRBJ2-5 -
TGTGCCAGCAGCCAAGGCGAGACAGTCTACGAGCAGTACTTC CASSQGETVYEQYF TRBV4-2 - 14 TRBJ2-7 -
TGTGCCAGCAGCCTTGCGGGACGTCCAGTCTACGAGCAGTACTTC CASSLAGRPVYEQYF TRBV7-9 - 15 TRBJ2-7 -
TGTGCCAGCTCCCCAGTCGGTGGTTATGCCTACAATGAGCAGTTCTTC CASSPVGGYAYNEQFF TRBV18 - 16 TRBJ2-1 -
TGCGCCAGCAGCTTGAGCGGACAGGGAGGGGCAGATACGCAGTATTTT CASSLSGQGGADTQYF TRBV5-1 - 16 TRBJ2-3 -